The sequence of this T cell receptor beta chain was determined in a study of beta chain features in type 1 diabetes (dated by TCRdb to 2017 to 2018). Study-level background: Mean age, gender distribution, total cell number and subset yield were not different between patients and healthy donors. A total of roughly 99,000,000 sorted cells were examined across all samples, and the number of cells per subset was strongly correlated with RNA yield. The study compared the TCRB repertoires of sorted circulating CD4+ T cell subsets in recently diagnosed type 1 diabetes patients with those in matched healthy donors. Naive and central memory subsets were obtained from all 30 or so donors, but regulatory and stem cell-like memory subsets were isolated from only 8 patients and roughly eight healthy donors. The research as a whole found: At VDJ recombination sites, type 1 diabetes patients had fewer insertions and more deleted nucleotides, which implies abnormalities in thymic rearrangement. Naive, central memory and regulatory TCRB repertoires appeared more similar among patients than among healthy donors. Because small numbers of individuals were included in the HLA sub-analyses, any influence of HLA type on TCRB rearrangement was left unresolved. Because cDNA was sequenced instead of genomic DNA, highly expressing activated cells could be over-represented, though the groups showed no difference in activation or CD3 levels. Type 1 diabetes patients showed a moderate but significant shortening of TCRB CDR3 length in all four CD4+ subsets. PCR might favor shorter templates, but patient and control samples were amplified and corrected together, so any skew would affect both groups equally.

From each donor, a single peripheral blood sample of 100 to 150 mL on average was drawn into heparinised tubes. A BD FACSAria II was used to sort naive, central memory, regulatory and stem cell-like memory CD4+ T cells with a panel that included CD45RO, CCR7, CD25, CD127, CD95 and CD27. All sorted populations exceeded 98% purity. PBMCs were isolated immediately by Lymphoprep density gradient centrifugation and stained directly without culture. So that batch effects would be minimized, each experiment stained and sorted samples in pairs, pairing one healthy donor with one patient. The High Capacity cDNA Reverse Transcription Kit was used to reverse transcribe all of the isolated RNA, meaning that expressed TCRB transcripts were what got sequenced. Deep immunoSEQ sequencing was performed on naive, central memory and regulatory T cell samples, with an average of roughly 3.5 million total reads per sample. After sorted cells were lysed in RLT buffer, RNA was extracted with DNase-treated RNeasy Micro or Mini kits, with the choice depending on cell number. To prevent cross-contamination, every cell subset was processed on its own, while patient and healthy donor samples were processed together. The immunoSEQ multiplex PCR was used to amplify TCRB sequences from cDNA, yielding 87-bp fragments that span the CDR3 region. The amplicons were sequenced using the Illumina HiSeq platform. Concerning the study's data processing: Synthetic template baselines were used to correct PCR bias computationally, reads within Hamming distance 2 were collapsed together, and singletons that could not be merged were discarded. By aligning reads against IMGT, V, D and J genes, CDR3 length, and insertions or deletions at six rearrangement sites were assigned. Within each subset, clonotype counts were normalized to sorted cell number, after which true diversity and Gini coefficients were computed with the tcR R package. The overlap coefficient, calculated on TCRB nucleotide sequences, was used to measure repertoire sharing. As a proxy for the pre-selection repertoire, out-of-frame TCRB sequences from naive cells were analyzed. The clones in this table, taken by TCRdb from immuneACCESS, are in-frame only. Not every clone is retained; where verified, under half of the shortfall comes from an unresolved V gene, and the cause of the rest is unknown. The V and J calls and the clone size are those of that table, but D and trimming were determined from the DNA. Present in this sample are a few hundred thousand clones, approximately 16% of which were seen just once. The ten largest clones capture approximately 0.086% of the sample.

About this clone: It has no known antigen specificity. The sample holds no much larger clone one base away, and base qualities are not on file.

From the cysteine up to the phenylalanine, the CDR3 has a length of 13 residues. Of all the DNA, just the CDR3 is kept, 39 bases in frame from base 1. The germline V gene supplies CDR1 SGHTA and CDR2 FQGTGA. V and J are truncated by 4 bases and 1 base respectively, leaving an intervening sequence of 7 bases. The chain joins TRBV7-3 to TRBJ1-1; the D gene assignment is ambiguous. The sequenced material came from naive CD4+ T cells from blood. The sample's cell subset or site label is to be understood as: true naive CD4+ T cells. This TCR was recovered from a man aged 30 to 45 with type 1 diabetes. The DNA reads as follows: TGTGCCAGCAGCTCAGACACGAACACTGAAGCTTTCTTT. Its amino acids are CASSSDTNTEAFF.